Listed below are T cell receptor beta chains from one sample, sequenced in a study of blood T cells in healthy people across ages. TCRdb itself ran the 5' RACE reads through MiXCR, one entry per CDR3 protein. Here the sample spans approximately 680,000 distinct CDR3 sequences, about 34% being singletons. The specimen was blood. Receptor source: a woman aged 80 or over in good health. Both conserved end residues are part of each CDR3. A D gene is named only where the DNA matches it firmly. Only some rows state a clone size, as once, few, many or a class for expanded clones.

V gene: TRBV20-1
clone size: .
D gene: .
J gene: TRBJ2-3
CDR3 protein: CSADTGKGTDTQYF
CDR3 DNA: TGCAGTGCTGATACAGGGAAGGGAACAGATACGCAGTATTTT

V gene: TRBV20-1
clone size: .
D gene: .
J gene: TRBJ1-3
CDR3 protein: CSAQGRGPSSGNTIYF
CDR3 DNA: TGCAGTGCTCAAGGTCGGGGGCCGAGCTCTGGAAACACCATATATTTT

V gene: TRBV12-3/TRBV12-4
clone size: few
D gene: .
J gene: TRBJ1-5
CDR3 protein: CASSLGRGHQPQHF
CDR3 DNA: TGTGCCAGCAGTTTAGGCAGGGGTCATCAGCCCCAGCATTTT

V gene: TRBV2
clone size: many
D gene: TRBD1
J gene: TRBJ1-6
CDR3 protein: CASRDSQNSPLHF
CDR3 DNA: TGTGCCAGCCGGGACAGCCAAAATTCACCCCTCCACTTT

V gene: TRBV7-2
clone size: many
D gene: TRBD1
J gene: TRBJ2-1
CDR3 protein: CASSSRDRTNEQFF
CDR3 DNA: TGTGCCAGCAGCTCCCGGGACAGGACCAATGAGCAGTTCTTC

V gene: TRBV20-1
clone size: .
D gene: TRBD2
J gene: TRBJ2-1
CDR3 protein: CSASYLSGGGSQFF
CDR3 DNA: TGCAGTGCTAGTTATCTTAGCGGGGGGGGGTCGCAGTTCTTC

V gene: TRBV5-1
clone size: .
D gene: TRBD2
J gene: TRBJ2-2
CDR3 protein: CASSFRPTSGGYTGELFF
CDR3 DNA: TGCGCCAGCAGCTTCCGTCCCACTAGCGGGGGGTACACCGGGGAGCTGTTTTTT

V gene: TRBV7-2
clone size: .
D gene: .
J gene: TRBJ2-7
CDR3 protein: CASSLEFQNYEQYF
CDR3 DNA: TGTGCCAGCAGCTTAGAATTCCAAAACTACGAGCAGTACTTC

V gene: TRBV28
clone size: many
D gene: .
J gene: TRBJ2-1
CDR3 protein: CASSLPLLATEQFF
CDR3 DNA: TGTGCCAGCAGTTTGCCCTTGCTGGCTACGGAGCAGTTCTTC

V gene: TRBV6-1
clone size: .
D gene: .
J gene: TRBJ1-1
CDR3 protein: CASSEDPNTEAFF
CDR3 DNA: TGTGCCAGCAGTGAAGATCCGAACACTGAAGCTTTCTTT